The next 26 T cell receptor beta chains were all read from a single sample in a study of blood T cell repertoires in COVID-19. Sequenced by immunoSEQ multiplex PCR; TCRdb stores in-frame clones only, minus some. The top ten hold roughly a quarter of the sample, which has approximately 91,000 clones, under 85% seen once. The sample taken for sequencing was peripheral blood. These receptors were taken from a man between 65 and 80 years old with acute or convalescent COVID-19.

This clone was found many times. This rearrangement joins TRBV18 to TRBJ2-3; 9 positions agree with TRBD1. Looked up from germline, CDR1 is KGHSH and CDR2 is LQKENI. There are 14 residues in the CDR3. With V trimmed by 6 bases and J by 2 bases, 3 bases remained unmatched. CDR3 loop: CASSRDRDTDTQYF. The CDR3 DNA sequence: TGTGCCAGCTCCCGGGACAGGGACACAGATACGCAGTATTTT.

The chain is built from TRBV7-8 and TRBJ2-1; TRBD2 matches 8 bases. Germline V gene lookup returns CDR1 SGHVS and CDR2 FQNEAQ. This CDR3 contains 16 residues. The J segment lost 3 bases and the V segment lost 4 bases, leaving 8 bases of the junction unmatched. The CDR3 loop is CASSSIAGSIYNEQFF. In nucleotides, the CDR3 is TGTGCCAGCAGCTCTATAGCGGGATCCATCTACAATGAGCAGTTCTTC.

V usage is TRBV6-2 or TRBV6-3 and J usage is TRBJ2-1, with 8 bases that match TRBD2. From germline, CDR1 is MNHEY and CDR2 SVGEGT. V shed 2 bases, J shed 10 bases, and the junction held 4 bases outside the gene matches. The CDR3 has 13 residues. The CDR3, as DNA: TGTGCCAGCAGTTACCTAGCGGGTGGAGAGCAGTTCTTC. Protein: CASSYLAGGEQFF.

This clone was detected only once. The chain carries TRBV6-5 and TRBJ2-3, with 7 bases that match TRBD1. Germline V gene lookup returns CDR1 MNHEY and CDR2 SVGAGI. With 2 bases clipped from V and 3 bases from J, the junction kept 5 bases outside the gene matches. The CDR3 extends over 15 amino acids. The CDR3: CASSYRDSSTDTQYF. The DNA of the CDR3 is TGTGCCAGCAGTTACCGGGACAGTTCGACAGATACGCAGTATTTT.

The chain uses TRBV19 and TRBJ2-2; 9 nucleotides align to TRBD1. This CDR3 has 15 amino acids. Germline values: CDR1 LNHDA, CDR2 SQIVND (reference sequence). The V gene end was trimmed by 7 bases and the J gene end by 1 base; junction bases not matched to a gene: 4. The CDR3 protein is CASTRTGVNTGELFF. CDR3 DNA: TGTGCCAGTACCCGGACAGGGGTGAACACCGGGGAGCTGTTTTTT.

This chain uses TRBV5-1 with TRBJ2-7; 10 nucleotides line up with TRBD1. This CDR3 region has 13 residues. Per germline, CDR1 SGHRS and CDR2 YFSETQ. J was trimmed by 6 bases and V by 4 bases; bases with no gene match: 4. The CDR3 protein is CASSETGGIEQYF. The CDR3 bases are TGCGCCAGCAGCGAGACAGGGGGCATCGAGCAGTACTTC.

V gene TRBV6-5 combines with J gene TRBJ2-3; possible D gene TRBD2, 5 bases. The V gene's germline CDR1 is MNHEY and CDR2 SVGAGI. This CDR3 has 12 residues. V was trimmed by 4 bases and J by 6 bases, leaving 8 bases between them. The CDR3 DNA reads TGTGCCAGCAGTTTCCGAGGGGATACGCAGTATTTT. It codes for CASSFRGDTQYF.

CDR3 in DNA: TGTGCCAGCAGCCAAGATACGGCGGGAGGGTACTCCTACGAGCAGTACTTC. It is translated as CASSQDTAGGYSYEQYF. V is TRBV4-2 and J is TRBJ2-7; 9 nucleotides agree with TRBD2. The CDR3 runs to 17 residues. Germline V CDR1 and CDR2: LGHNA, YNFKEQ. After removal of 0 bases from V and 0 bases from J, the junction contained 6 bases not matched to a gene.

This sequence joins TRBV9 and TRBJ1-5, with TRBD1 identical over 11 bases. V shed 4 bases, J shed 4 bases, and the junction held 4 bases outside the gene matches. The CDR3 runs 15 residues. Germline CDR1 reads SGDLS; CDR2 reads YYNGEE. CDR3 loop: CASSPGTGGNQPQHF. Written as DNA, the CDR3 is TGTGCCAGCAGCCCCGGGACAGGGGGTAATCAGCCCCAGCATTTT.

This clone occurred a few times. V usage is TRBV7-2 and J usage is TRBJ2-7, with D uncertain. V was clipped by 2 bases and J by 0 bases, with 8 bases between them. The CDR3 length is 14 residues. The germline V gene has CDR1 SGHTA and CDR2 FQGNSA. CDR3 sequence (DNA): TGTGCCAGCAGCTTACAGGTCATCTCCTACGAGCAGTACTTC. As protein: CASSLQVISYEQYF.

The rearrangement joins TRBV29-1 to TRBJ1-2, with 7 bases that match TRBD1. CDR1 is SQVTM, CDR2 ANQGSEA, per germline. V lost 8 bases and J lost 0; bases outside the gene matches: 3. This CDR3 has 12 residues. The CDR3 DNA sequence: TGCAGCTCCGGGACAGCTAACTATGGCTACACCTTC. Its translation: CSSGTANYGYTF. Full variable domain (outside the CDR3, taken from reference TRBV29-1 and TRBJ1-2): SAVISQKPSRDICQRGTSLTIQCQVDSQVTMMFWYRQQPGQSLTLIATANQGSEATYESGFVIDKFPISRPNLTFSTLTVSNMSPEDSSIYLCSSGTANYGYTFGSGTRLTVV.

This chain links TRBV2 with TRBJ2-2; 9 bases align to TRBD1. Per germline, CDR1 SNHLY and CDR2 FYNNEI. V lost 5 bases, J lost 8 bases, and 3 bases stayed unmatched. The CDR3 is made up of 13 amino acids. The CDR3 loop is CASSWTGEGELFF. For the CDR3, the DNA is TGTGCCAGCAGTTGGACAGGGGAAGGGGAGCTGTTTTTT.

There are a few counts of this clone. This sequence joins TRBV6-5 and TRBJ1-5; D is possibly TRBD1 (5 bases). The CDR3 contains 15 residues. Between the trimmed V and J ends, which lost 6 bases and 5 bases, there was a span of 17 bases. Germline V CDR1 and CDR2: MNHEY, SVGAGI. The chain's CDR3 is CASSLSGTRDQPQHF. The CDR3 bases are TGTGCCAGCAGCCTATCAGGGACTCGGGATCAGCCCCAGCATTTT.

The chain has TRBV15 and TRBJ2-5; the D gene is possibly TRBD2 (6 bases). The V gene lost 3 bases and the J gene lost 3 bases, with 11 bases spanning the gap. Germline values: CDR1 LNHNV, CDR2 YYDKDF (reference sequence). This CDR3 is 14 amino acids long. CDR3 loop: CATSRPGTEETQYF. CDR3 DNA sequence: TGTGCCACCAGCAGGCCCGGGACTGAAGAGACCCAGTACTTC.

This chain's CDR3 is CASSDIGTQYF. Here the CDR3 DNA reads TGTGCCAGCAGTGACATTGGGACCCAGTACTTC. This chain links TRBV7-9 with TRBJ2-5; D call uncertain. V lost 6 bases and J lost 7, with 9 bases in between. Germline loops: CDR1 SEHNR, CDR2 FQNEAQ (reference sequence). The CDR3 is made up of 11 amino acids.

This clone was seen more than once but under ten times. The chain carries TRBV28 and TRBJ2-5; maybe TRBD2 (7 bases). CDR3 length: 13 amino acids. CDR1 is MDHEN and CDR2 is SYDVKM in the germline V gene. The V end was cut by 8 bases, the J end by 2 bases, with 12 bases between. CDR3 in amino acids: CASGGAGQETQYF. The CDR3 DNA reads TGTGCCAGCGGGGGGGCAGGTCAAGAGACCCAGTACTTC.

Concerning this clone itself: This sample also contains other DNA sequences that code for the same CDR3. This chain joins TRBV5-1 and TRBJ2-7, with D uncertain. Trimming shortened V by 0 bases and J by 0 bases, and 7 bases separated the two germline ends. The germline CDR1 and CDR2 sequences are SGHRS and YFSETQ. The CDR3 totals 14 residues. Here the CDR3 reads CASSLGGSSYEQYF. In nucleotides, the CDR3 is TGCGCCAGCAGCTTGGGCGGCAGCTCCTACGAGCAGTACTTC.

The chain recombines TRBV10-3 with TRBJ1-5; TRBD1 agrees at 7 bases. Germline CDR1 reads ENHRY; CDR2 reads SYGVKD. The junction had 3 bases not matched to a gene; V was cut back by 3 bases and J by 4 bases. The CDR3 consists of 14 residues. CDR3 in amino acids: CAISDKGANQPQHF. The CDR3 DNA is TGTGCCATCAGTGATAAGGGGGCTAATCAGCCCCAGCATTTT.

The CDR3 region is CASSVTDPGEQYF. For the CDR3, the DNA is TGTGCCAGCAGCGTAACGGACCCGGGGGAGCAGTACTTC. The chain uses TRBV9 and TRBJ2-7, with D perhaps TRBD2 (5 bases). This CDR3 is 13 amino acids long. Trimming shortened V by 1 base and J by 7 bases, and 12 bases separated the two germline ends. In germline, CDR1 is SGDLS, CDR2 YYNGEE.

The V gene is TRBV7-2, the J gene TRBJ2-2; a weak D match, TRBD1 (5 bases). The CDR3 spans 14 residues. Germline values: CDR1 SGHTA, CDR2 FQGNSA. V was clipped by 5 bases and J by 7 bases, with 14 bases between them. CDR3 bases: TGTGCCAGCAGCCAAAGGGCAGGGAACGGGGAGCTGTTTTTT. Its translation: CASSQRAGNGELFF.

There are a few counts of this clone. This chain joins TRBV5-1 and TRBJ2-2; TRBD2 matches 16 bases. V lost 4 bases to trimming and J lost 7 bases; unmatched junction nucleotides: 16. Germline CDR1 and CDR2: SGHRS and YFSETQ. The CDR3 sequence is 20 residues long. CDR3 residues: CASSAPPGTSGRASGGELFF. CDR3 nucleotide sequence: TGCGCCAGCAGCGCCCCTCCCGGGACTAGCGGGAGGGCCTCCGGCGGGGAGCTGTTTTTT.

CDR3 amino acids: CASSLPGGPYEQYF. The CDR3 nucleotides read TGTGCCAGCAGTTTACCAGGGGGGCCATACGAGCAGTACTTC. This chain links TRBV28 with TRBJ2-7, with D perhaps TRBD1 (7 bases). CDR3 length: 14 residues. Trimming removed 2 bases at V and 4 bases at J, with 12 bases between. The germline CDR1 and CDR2 sequences are MDHEN and SYDVKM.

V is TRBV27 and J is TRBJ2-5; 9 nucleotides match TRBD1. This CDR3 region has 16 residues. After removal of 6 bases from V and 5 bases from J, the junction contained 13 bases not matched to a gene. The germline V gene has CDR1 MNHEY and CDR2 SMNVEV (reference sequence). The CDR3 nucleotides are TGTGCCAGCAGCCAACACAGGGGGCGATGGGTGGAGACCCAGTACTTC. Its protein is CASSQHRGRWVETQYF.

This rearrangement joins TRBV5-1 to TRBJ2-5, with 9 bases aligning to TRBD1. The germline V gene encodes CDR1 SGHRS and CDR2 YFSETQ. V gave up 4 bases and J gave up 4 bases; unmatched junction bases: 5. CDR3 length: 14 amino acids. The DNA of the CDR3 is TGCGCCAGCAGCCTACAGGGGGCCGCAGAGACCCAGTACTTC. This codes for CASSLQGAAETQYF.

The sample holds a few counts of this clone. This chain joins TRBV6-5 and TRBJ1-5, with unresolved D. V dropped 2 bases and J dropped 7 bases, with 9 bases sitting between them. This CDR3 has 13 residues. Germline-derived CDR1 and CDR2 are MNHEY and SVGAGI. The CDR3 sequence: CASSYSPWQPQHF. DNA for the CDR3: TGTGCCAGCAGTTACAGCCCTTGGCAGCCCCAGCATTTT.

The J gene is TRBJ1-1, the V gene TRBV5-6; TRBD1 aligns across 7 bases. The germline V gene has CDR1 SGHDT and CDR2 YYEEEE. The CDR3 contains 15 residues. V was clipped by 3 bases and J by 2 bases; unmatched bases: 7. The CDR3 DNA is TGTGCCAGCAGCTGGATAGACAGGGCCAACACTGAAGCTTTCTTT. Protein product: CASSWIDRANTEAFF.